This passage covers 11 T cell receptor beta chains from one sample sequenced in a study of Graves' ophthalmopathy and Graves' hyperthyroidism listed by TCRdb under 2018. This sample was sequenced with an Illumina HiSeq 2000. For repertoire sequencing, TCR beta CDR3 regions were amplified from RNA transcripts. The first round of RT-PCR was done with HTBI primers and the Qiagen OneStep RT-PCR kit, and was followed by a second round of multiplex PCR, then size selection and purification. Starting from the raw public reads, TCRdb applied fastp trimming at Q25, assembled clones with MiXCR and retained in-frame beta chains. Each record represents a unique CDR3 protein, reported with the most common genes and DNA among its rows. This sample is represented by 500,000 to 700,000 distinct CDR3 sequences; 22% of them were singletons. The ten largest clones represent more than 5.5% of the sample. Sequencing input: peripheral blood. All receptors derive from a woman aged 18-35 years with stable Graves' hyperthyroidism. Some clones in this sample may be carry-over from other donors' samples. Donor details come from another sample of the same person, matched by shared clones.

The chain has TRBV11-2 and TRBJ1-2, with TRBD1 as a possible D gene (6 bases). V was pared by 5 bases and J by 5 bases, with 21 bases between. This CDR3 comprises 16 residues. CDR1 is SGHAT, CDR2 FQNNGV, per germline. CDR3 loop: CASSGRNRVAEYGYTF. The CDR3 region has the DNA TGTGCCAGCAGCGGCCGGAACAGGGTGGCTGAGTATGGCTACACCTTC.

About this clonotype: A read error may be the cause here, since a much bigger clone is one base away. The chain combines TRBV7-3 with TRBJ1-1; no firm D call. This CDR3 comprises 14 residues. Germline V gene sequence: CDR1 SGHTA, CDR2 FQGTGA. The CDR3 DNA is TGTGCCAGCAGGACGGACGGCATGAACACTGAAGCTTGCTTT. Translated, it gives CASRTDGMNTEACF.

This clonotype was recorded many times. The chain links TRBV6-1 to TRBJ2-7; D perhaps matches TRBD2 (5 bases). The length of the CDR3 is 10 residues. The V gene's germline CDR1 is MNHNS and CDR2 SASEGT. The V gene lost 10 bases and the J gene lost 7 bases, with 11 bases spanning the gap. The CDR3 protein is CATEREEQYF. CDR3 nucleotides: TGTGCCACCGAGAGGGAAGAGCAGTACTTC.

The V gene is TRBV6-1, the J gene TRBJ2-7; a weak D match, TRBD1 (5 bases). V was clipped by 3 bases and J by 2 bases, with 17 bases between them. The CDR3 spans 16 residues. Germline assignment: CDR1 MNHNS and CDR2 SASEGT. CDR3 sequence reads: CASSEWQGNLPYEQYF. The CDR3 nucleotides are TGTGCCAGCAGTGAGTGGCAGGGAAATCTCCCCTACGAGCAGTACTTC.

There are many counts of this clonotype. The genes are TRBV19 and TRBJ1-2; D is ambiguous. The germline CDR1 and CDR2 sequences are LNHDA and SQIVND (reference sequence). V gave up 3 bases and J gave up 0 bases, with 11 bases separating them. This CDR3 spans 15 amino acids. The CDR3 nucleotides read TGTGCCAGTAGTATTGAAGGATTCACTAACTATGGCTACACCTTC. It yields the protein CASSIEGFTNYGYTF. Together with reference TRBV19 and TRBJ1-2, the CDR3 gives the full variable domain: DGGITQSPKYLFRKEGQNVTLSCEQNLNHDAMYWYRQDPGQGLRLIYYSQIVNDFQKGDIAEGYSVSREKKESFPLTVTSAQKNPTAFYLCASSIEGFTNYGYTFGSGTRLTVV.

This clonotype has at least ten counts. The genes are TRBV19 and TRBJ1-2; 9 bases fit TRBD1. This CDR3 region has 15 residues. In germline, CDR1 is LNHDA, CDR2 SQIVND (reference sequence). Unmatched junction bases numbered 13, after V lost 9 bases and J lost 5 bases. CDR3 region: CASEPSGTGPYGYTF. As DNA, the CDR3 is TGTGCCAGCGAGCCTTCCGGGACAGGGCCTTATGGCTACACCTTC.

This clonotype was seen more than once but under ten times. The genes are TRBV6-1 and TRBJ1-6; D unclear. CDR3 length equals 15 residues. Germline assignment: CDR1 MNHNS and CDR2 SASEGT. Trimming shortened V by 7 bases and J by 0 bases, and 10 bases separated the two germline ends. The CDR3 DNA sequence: TGTGCCAGCAACCTTCGGAGCTCCTATAATTCACCCCTCCACTTT. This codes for CASNLRSSYNSPLHF.

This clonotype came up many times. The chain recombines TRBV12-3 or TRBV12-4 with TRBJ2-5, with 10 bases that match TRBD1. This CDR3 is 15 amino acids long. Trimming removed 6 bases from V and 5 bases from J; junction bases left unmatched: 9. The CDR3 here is CASRPTGTGVETQYF. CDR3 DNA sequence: TGTGCCAGCAGACCAACGGGGACAGGGGTTGAGACCCAGTACTTC.

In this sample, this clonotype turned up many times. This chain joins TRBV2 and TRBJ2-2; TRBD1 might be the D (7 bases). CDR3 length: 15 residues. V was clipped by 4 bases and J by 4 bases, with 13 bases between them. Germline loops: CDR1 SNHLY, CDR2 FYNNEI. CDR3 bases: TGTGCCAGCAGTGCGCGGGACAGAAGCACCGGGGAGCTGTTTTTT. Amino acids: CASSARDRSTGELFF.

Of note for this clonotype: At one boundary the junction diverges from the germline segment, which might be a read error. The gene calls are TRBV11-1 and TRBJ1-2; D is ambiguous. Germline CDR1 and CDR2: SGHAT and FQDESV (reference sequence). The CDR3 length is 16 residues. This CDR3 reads CASSLGGGEFNYGHTF. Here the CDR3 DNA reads TGTGCCAGCAGCTTAGGGGGTGGAGAGTTTAACTATGGCCACACCTTC.

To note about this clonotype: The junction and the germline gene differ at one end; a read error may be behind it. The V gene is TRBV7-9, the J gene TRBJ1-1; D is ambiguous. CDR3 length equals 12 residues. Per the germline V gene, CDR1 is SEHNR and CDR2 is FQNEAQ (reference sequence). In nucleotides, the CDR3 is TGTGCCAGCAGCCTCTTAAACACTGATGCTTTCTTT. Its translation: CASSLLNTDAFF.